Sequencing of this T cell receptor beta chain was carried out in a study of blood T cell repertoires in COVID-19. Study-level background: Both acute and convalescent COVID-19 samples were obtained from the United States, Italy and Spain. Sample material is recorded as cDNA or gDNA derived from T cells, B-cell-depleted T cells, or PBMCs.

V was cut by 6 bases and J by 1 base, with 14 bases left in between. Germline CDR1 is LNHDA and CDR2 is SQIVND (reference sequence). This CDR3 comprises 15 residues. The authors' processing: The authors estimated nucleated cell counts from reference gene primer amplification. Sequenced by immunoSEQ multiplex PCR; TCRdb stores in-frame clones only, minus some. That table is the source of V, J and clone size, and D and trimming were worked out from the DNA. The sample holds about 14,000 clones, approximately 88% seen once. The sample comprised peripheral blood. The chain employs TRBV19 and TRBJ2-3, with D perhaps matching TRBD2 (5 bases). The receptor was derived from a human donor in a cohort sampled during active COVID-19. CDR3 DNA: TGTGCCAGTAGATACGGCCTTAGCGGCACAGATACGCAGTATTTT. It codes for CASRYGLSGTDTQYF.